A single sample is the source of the 28 T cell receptor beta chains below, sequenced in a study of OX40 agonist ivuxolimab in advanced cancers. The data were produced by immunoSEQ multiplex PCR, yet TCRdb's version contains in-frame clones alone and is incomplete. The table lists 17,000 or so clones, 70% to 90% of them singletons. Sequences were derived from CD4+ or CD8+ T cells sorted from blood, sampled in a trial of the OX40 agonist ivuxolimab. The receptor set was obtained from an adult with an advanced solid tumor such as melanoma, head and neck, liver or kidney cancer.

This clone has only one observation. Here the CDR3 reads CASSYSRVDSPLHF. The DNA of the CDR3 is TGTGCCAGCAGTTACTCGCGGGTCGATTCACCCCTCCACTTT. The gene calls are TRBV6-5 and TRBJ1-6, with no clear D. Looked up from germline, CDR1 is MNHEY and CDR2 is SVGAGI. This CDR3 is built from 14 residues. V was cut by 0 bases and J by 8 bases, with 8 bases left in between.

The chain couples TRBV9 to TRBJ2-7; TRBD2 matches 10 bases. Trimming removed 3 bases from V and 0 bases from J; junction bases left unmatched: 6. The CDR3 covers 16 residues. From germline, CDR1 is SGDLS and CDR2 YYNGEE. CDR3 DNA: TGTGCCAGCAGCGCCGCCGGGACTAGCGACTCCTACGAGCAGTACTTC. Translating gives CASSAAGTSDSYEQYF. The variable domain in full, completed from reference TRBV9 and TRBJ2-7, reads DSGVTQTPKHLITATGQRVTLRCSPRSGDLSVYWYQQSLDQGLQFLIQYYNGEERAKGNILERFSAQQFPDLHSELNLSSLELGDSALYFCASSAAGTSDSYEQYFGPGTRLTVT.

This chain links TRBV28 with TRBJ2-3, with D perhaps TRBD1 (6 bases). The CDR3 extends over 16 amino acids. The germline gives CDR1 MDHEN, CDR2 SYDVKM. Trimming left V 4 bases short and J 1 base short, with 15 bases between. The CDR3 spells CASSSHNRAGTDTQYF. Here the CDR3 DNA reads TGTGCCAGCAGTTCCCATAACAGGGCGGGCACAGATACGCAGTATTTT.

The rearrangement uses TRBV6-5 and TRBJ2-7, with 7 bases lining up with TRBD1. This CDR3 is 14 amino acids long. Germline-derived CDR1 and CDR2 are MNHEY and SVGAGI. Unmatched junction bases numbered 7, after V lost 6 bases and J lost 2 bases. The CDR3 DNA reads as TGTGCCAGCAGACGGACAGGTCCTCCCTACGAGCAGTACTTC. It specifies CASRRTGPPYEQYF.

The chain combines TRBV13 with TRBJ2-4, with 7 bases matching TRBD1. The V gene end was trimmed by 6 bases and the J gene end by 1 base; junction bases not matched to a gene: 9. This CDR3 region has 16 residues. Germline V lookup: CDR1 PRHDT, CDR2 FYEKMQ (reference sequence). The CDR3: CASSPTTGYAKNIQYF. The CDR3 nucleotides are TGTGCCAGCAGTCCCACGACAGGGTATGCCAAAAACATTCAGTACTTC.

This rearrangement joins TRBV30 to TRBJ1-3; no firm D call. The germline CDR1 and CDR2 sequences are GTSNPN and SVGIG (reference sequence). The CDR3 consists of 10 residues. With 7 bases removed from V and 1 base from J, the gap between germline ends came to 2 bases. The CDR3 sequence is CAFSGNTIYF. The CDR3, as DNA: TGTGCCTTTTCTGGAAACACCATATATTTT.

This rearrangement joins TRBV27 to TRBJ1-1, with 8 bases identical to TRBD1. V was clipped by 5 bases and J by 5 bases; unmatched bases: 10. Per germline, CDR1 MNHEY and CDR2 SMNVEV (reference sequence). The CDR3 is made up of 15 amino acids. The CDR3 loop reads CASSPGTGWWTEAFF. The CDR3 DNA sequence: TGTGCCAGCAGTCCCGGGACAGGATGGTGGACTGAAGCTTTCTTT.

The chain combines TRBV5-4 with TRBJ2-7; 8 bases are a match to TRBD1. CDR1 is SGHNT, CDR2 YYREEE, per germline (reference sequence). The ends lost 0 bases at V and 5 bases at J; junction bases unmatched: 10. The CDR3 has 16 amino acids. CDR3 nucleotides: TGTGCCAGCAGCTTGGCGGTGGAGTCAGGGGGCGACGAGCAGTACTTC. Translated: CASSLAVESGGDEQYF.

The CDR3 nucleotides are TGTGCCAGCCAGGACAGGGCAGAAGAGACCCAGTACTTC. Its protein is CASQDRAEETQYF. The rearrangement uses TRBV28 and TRBJ2-5, with TRBD1 matching over 8 bases. J lost 3 bases, V lost 8 bases, and 5 bases had no gene match. CDR1 is MDHEN, CDR2 SYDVKM, per germline. The CDR3 runs 13 residues.

This clone was recorded only once. This sequence joins TRBV4-1 and TRBJ1-6; 9 bases match TRBD1. CDR1 and CDR2 (germline): MGHRA, YSYEKL. The V gene end was trimmed by 1 base and the J gene end by 7 bases; junction bases not matched to a gene: 11. This CDR3 has 18 amino acids. Here the CDR3 reads CASSQADVRDRENSPLHF. The CDR3 nucleotides are TGCGCCAGCAGCCAAGCTGACGTCCGGGACAGGGAAAATTCACCCCTCCACTTT.

There are a few counts of this clone. J is TRBJ2-3 and V is TRBV6-1, with 9 bases identical to TRBD2. CDR3 size: 15 residues. V lost 4 bases, J lost 4 bases, and 6 bases stayed unmatched. Germline-derived CDR1 and CDR2 are MNHNS and SASEGT. CDR3 in amino acids: CASSASAGGPDTQYF. The CDR3 bases are TGTGCCAGCAGTGCCAGCGCGGGAGGGCCAGATACGCAGTATTTT.

The chain couples TRBV7-9 to TRBJ1-1; D remains ambiguous. V was cut by 1 base and J by 4 bases, with 7 bases left in between. There are 13 residues in the CDR3. Germline values: CDR1 SEHNR, CDR2 FQNEAQ (reference sequence). The CDR3 sequence: CASSLDGSTEAFF. The CDR3, as DNA: TGTGCCAGCAGCTTAGATGGGAGCACTGAAGCTTTCTTT.

The rearrangement uses TRBV29-1 and TRBJ2-2; no firm D call. The germline V and J ends were trimmed by 4 bases and 1 base, with 7 bases remaining between them. The length of the CDR3 is 13 residues. Germline V gives CDR1 SQVTM, CDR2 ANQGSEA. The CDR3 DNA reads TGCAGCGTTGTAATAGGGAACACCGGGGAGCTGTTTTTT. This translates into CSVVIGNTGELFF.

This chain joins TRBV7-9 and TRBJ2-1, with 13 bases aligning to TRBD2. With 4 bases clipped from V and 8 bases from J, the junction kept 8 bases outside the gene matches. In germline, CDR1 is SEHNR, CDR2 FQNEAQ (reference sequence). The CDR3 is 16 residues long. CDR3 in amino acids: CASSSQTSGRWDEQFF. As DNA, the CDR3 is TGTGCCAGCAGCTCACAGACTAGCGGGAGGTGGGATGAGCAGTTCTTC.

This rearrangement joins TRBV7-6 to TRBJ1-1; 11 nucleotides agree with TRBD1. The germline V gene has CDR1 SGHVS and CDR2 FNYEAQ. This CDR3 comprises 15 residues. Trimming at V came to 2 bases and at J to 4 bases, leaving 3 bases not matched to a gene. This CDR3 reads CASSLTGTGGTEAFF. CDR3 DNA: TGTGCCAGCAGCTTAACCGGGACAGGGGGCACTGAAGCTTTCTTT.

This chain connects TRBV10-2 to TRBJ2-7, with D hard to call. This CDR3 has 14 residues. CDR1 and CDR2 from the germline V gene are WSHSY and SAAADI. V lost 4 bases and J 4 bases, leaving 14 bases between the germline ends. CDR3 residues: CASSVPGVPYEQYF. The CDR3 coding sequence is TGCGCCAGCAGTGTCCCTGGAGTCCCTTACGAGCAGTACTTC.

This chain links TRBV7-9 with TRBJ2-2; no definite D call. The V gene lost 3 bases and the J gene lost 2 bases, with 10 bases spanning the gap. CDR1 and CDR2 (germline): SEHNR, FQNEAQ (reference sequence). CDR3 size: 15 residues. The CDR3 nucleotides read TGTGCCAGCAGCTTCGCCCAGCCTAACACCGGGGAGCTGTTTTTT. Translated: CASSFAQPNTGELFF.

The chain carries TRBV6-5 and TRBJ2-1; D perhaps matches TRBD1 (6 bases). The CDR3 runs to 13 residues. Per germline, CDR1 MNHEY and CDR2 SVGAGI. V lost 5 bases and J 5 bases, leaving 10 bases between the germline ends. The CDR3 sequence is CASSNREHNEQFF. In nucleotides, the CDR3 is TGTGCCAGCAGTAACAGGGAACACAATGAGCAGTTCTTC.

The V gene is TRBV4-3, the J gene TRBJ1-6; 8 bases agree with TRBD1. Germline-derived CDR1 and CDR2 are LGHNA and YSLEER. The CDR3 totals 16 residues. Unmatched junction bases numbered 10, after V lost 3 bases and J lost 9 bases. DNA for the CDR3: TGCGCCAGCAGCCATACTACCGGGACAGGTGGTTCACCCCTCCACTTT. Amino acids: CASSHTTGTGGSPLHF.

The chain recombines TRBV7-9 with TRBJ2-5, with TRBD2 matching over 7 bases. The CDR3 has 16 amino acids. The germline V gene has CDR1 SEHNR and CDR2 FQNEAQ (reference sequence). V was pared by 2 bases and J by 0 bases, with 6 bases of the junction left unmatched. The CDR3 bases are TGTGCCAGCAGCTTATTGGGAGGGGTAGACCAAGAGACCCAGTACTTC. It codes for CASSLLGGVDQETQYF. Filled out from reference TRBV7-9 and TRBJ2-5, the complete variable domain reads DTGVSQNPRHKITKRGQNVTFRCDPISEHNRLYWYRQTLGQGPEFLTYFQNEAQLEKSRLLSDRFSAERPKGSFSTLEIQRTEQGDSAMYLCASSLLGGVDQETQYFGPGTRLLVL.

The chain employs TRBV7-3 and TRBJ2-3; D is unresolved. V was shortened by 2 bases and J by 2 bases, with 5 bases between the two germline ends. CDR3 length equals 13 residues. The germline V gene has CDR1 SGHTA and CDR2 FQGTGA. The CDR3 bases are TGTGCCAGCAGCTTAGACCCCACAGATACGCAGTATTTT. This gives the protein CASSLDPTDTQYF.

By frequency in the sample, this clone is medium-sized. The chain recombines TRBV19 with TRBJ2-4; TRBD1 agrees at 10 bases. With V trimmed by 5 bases and J by 9 bases, 7 bases remained unmatched. CDR3 length equals 14 residues. Germline-derived CDR1 and CDR2 are LNHDA and SQIVND (reference sequence). DNA for the CDR3: TGTGCCAGTAGTTCCAGACAGGGGGCCACCATTCAGTACTTC. This translates into CASSSRQGATIQYF.

V usage is TRBV27 and J usage is TRBJ1-6, with 7 bases that match TRBD1. Germline CDR1 and CDR2: MNHEY and SMNVEV (reference sequence). This CDR3 comprises 14 residues. With 8 bases clipped from V and 9 bases from J, the junction kept 10 bases outside the gene matches. This CDR3 is CASSEQGRGSPLHF. The CDR3 nucleotides read TGTGCCAGCTCGGAACAGGGGAGGGGTTCACCCCTCCACTTT.

This clone is medium-sized in the sample. The chain is built from TRBV6-1 and TRBJ2-7; TRBD1 matches at 11 bases. In germline, CDR1 is MNHNS, CDR2 SASEGT. Trimming removed 9 bases from V and 4 bases from J; junction bases left unmatched: 11. The CDR3 is made up of 15 amino acids. The CDR3 sequence: CASEKDGTGGYEQYF. CDR3 nucleotides: TGTGCCAGTGAAAAGGACGGGACAGGGGGGTACGAGCAGTACTTC.

The chain has TRBV7-2 and TRBJ2-1; possible D gene TRBD1, 5 bases. CDR1 and CDR2 from the germline V gene are SGHTA and FQGNSA. This CDR3 contains 13 residues. V was trimmed by 7 bases and J by 5 bases, leaving 12 bases between them. The CDR3 protein is CASTILGDNEQFF. The CDR3 DNA reads as TGTGCCAGCACTATATTAGGGGACAATGAGCAGTTCTTC.

The V and J genes are TRBV9 and TRBJ2-1; no definite D call. CDR3 length: 13 residues. Germline values: CDR1 SGDLS, CDR2 YYNGEE. Trimming cost V 0 bases and J 8 bases, with 9 bases left between them. CDR3 sequence reads: CASSVDVSYEQFF. In DNA form, the CDR3 reads TGTGCCAGCAGCGTAGACGTCAGCTATGAGCAGTTCTTC.

The chain links TRBV2 to TRBJ1-4, with TRBD1 identical over 9 bases. Looked up from germline, CDR1 is SNHLY and CDR2 is FYNNEI. The trim removed 9 bases at V and 4 bases at J, leaving 3 bases unmatched. The CDR3 covers 13 residues. CDR3 loop: CARQGASNEKLFF. The CDR3 nucleotides are TGTGCCAGACAGGGGGCTAGTAATGAAAAACTGTTTTTT.

This chain uses TRBV15 with TRBJ2-4, with 10 bases lining up with TRBD1. The CDR3 consists of 16 residues. V trimming: 0 bases; J trimming: 3 bases; junction bases outside the gene matches: 2. Germline CDR1 is LNHNV and CDR2 is YYDKDF (reference sequence). The CDR3, as DNA: TGTGCCACCAGCAGAGATCGGACAGGGGGCAAAAACATTCAGTACTTC. Translation: CATSRDRTGGKNIQYF.